A selection of T cell receptor beta chains follows, all from one sample in a study of T-cell reconstitution after alpha-beta-depleted transplantation in children. TCRdb used MiXCR to reprocess the PCR reads, holding one entry per CDR3 protein. The table lists 240,000 or so distinct CDR3 sequences, more than 10% of them singletons, with roughly 2.6% in the top ten. Sequenced material: PBMCs from the stem cell graft donor, taken from the stem cell graft. The receptor set was obtained from a human donor who donated a stem cell graft to a child with acute lymphoblastic leukemia. CDR3s include the opening cysteine and the closing phenylalanine or tryptophan. Each record gives: J gene, D gene, V gene, clone size, CDR3 DNA, CDR3 protein. The D gene is left open where the match is weak. Expanded clones are given a class, and other clones once, few, many or no size at all.

j_call: TRBJ2-6; d_call: -; v_call: TRBV24-1; clone_size: many; cdr3_nt: TGTGCCACCGGGGCACTCTCGGCCAACGTCCTGACTTTC; cdr3_aa: CATGALSANVLTF
j_call: TRBJ1-5; d_call: -; v_call: TRBV4-2; clone_size: many; cdr3_nt: TGTGCCAGCAGCCAAGAGAGGGCCCACTGGCCCCAGCATTTT; cdr3_aa: CASSQERAHWPQHF
j_call: TRBJ2-1; d_call: -; v_call: TRBV6-2/TRBV6-3; clone_size: -; cdr3_nt: TGTGCCAGCACCCTTTTTATGGACAATGAGCAGTTCTTC; cdr3_aa: CASTLFMDNEQFF
j_call: TRBJ2-2; d_call: -; v_call: TRBV27; clone_size: few; cdr3_nt: TGTGCCAGTTGGAAGAAACCGAACACCGGGGAGCTGTTTTTT; cdr3_aa: CASWKKPNTGELFF
j_call: TRBJ2-1; d_call: -; v_call: TRBV19; clone_size: many; cdr3_nt: TGTGCCAGTAGTGGGAGGTTTAAGGATGAGCAGTTCTTC; cdr3_aa: CASSGRFKDEQFF
j_call: TRBJ1-1; d_call: TRBD1; v_call: TRBV20-1; clone_size: many; cdr3_nt: TGCAGTGCTAGAGGGCTGCAGGGGGCTAGGGTCACTGAAGCTTTCTTT; cdr3_aa: CSARGLQGARVTEAFF
j_call: TRBJ2-7; d_call: -; v_call: TRBV20-1; clone_size: -; cdr3_nt: TGCAGTGCGAGAGCGCTGACAGGTCACCCATACGAGCAGTACTTC; cdr3_aa: CSARALTGHPYEQYF
j_call: TRBJ1-2; d_call: TRBD1; v_call: TRBV7-9; clone_size: many; cdr3_nt: TGTGCCAGCAGCTTTGAGACAGGGAGCAACTATGGCTACACCTTC; cdr3_aa: CASSFETGSNYGYTF
j_call: TRBJ2-3; d_call: -; v_call: TRBV7-2; clone_size: many; cdr3_nt: TGTGCCAGCAGCTCCGGGACTAGCACAGATACGCAGTATTTT; cdr3_aa: CASSSGTSTDTQYF
j_call: TRBJ2-5; d_call: TRBD2; v_call: TRBV7-2; clone_size: few; cdr3_nt: TGTGCCAGCATCGGAGGGACTAGCGGGAGGGCCCTACCTGAGTACCAAGAGACCCAGTACTTC; cdr3_aa: CASIGGTSGRALPEYQETQYF
j_call: TRBJ2-7; d_call: TRBD2; v_call: TRBV27; clone_size: many; cdr3_nt: TGTGCCAGCAGTTTCGGACTAGCGGAACACTACGAGCAGTACTTC; cdr3_aa: CASSFGLAEHYEQYF
j_call: TRBJ1-4; d_call: TRBD1; v_call: TRBV20-1; clone_size: many; cdr3_nt: TGCAGTGCTAGAGGAAAGGGCACAGGGGGGGAAAAACTGTTTTTT; cdr3_aa: CSARGKGTGGEKLFF
j_call: TRBJ2-7; d_call: -; v_call: TRBV7-6; clone_size: -; cdr3_nt: TGTGCCAGCAGCTTAGTTGTTTCAGAGTTTACGGAGCAGTACTTC; cdr3_aa: CASSLVVSEFTEQYF
j_call: TRBJ1-5; d_call: -; v_call: TRBV19; clone_size: -; cdr3_nt: TGTGCCAGTAACCCCGGGCAGGGCTATAGCAATCAGCCCCAGCATTTT; cdr3_aa: CASNPGQGYSNQPQHF
j_call: TRBJ1-2; d_call: TRBD1; v_call: TRBV6-5; clone_size: many; cdr3_nt: TGTGCCAGCAGTCCCGGGACAGAACCCGCTGGCACCTTC; cdr3_aa: CASSPGTEPAGTF
j_call: TRBJ2-1; d_call: -; v_call: TRBV6-5; clone_size: many; cdr3_nt: TGTGCCAGCAGTCCCCGGGCACTACCACAATACGATGAGCAGTTCTTC; cdr3_aa: CASSPRALPQYDEQFF
j_call: TRBJ2-7; d_call: TRBD2; v_call: TRBV7-9; clone_size: many; cdr3_nt: TGTGCCAGCAGCTTCTCCCCCTCGGCTAGCGGGACCTACGAGCAGTACTTC; cdr3_aa: CASSFSPSASGTYEQYF
j_call: TRBJ2-1; d_call: TRBD2; v_call: TRBV3-1; clone_size: many; cdr3_nt: TGTGCCAGCAGCGTTAGCGGGGCTTACAATGAGCAGTTCTTC; cdr3_aa: CASSVSGAYNEQFF